This TCR beta chain originates from a study of blood T cells in healthy people across ages. Regarding this clonotype: As yet, its antigen is unknown.

Study-wide points: With age, beta diversity per million T cells declined roughly linearly, significantly by around 43. For the donors, CMV status was unknown and possibly confounded expanded clonotype changes. Estimated diversity across one million T cells was deemed an underestimate. Researchers report that TCR beta diversity correlated strongly with naive T cell percentage.

Trimming left V 2 bases short and J 1 base short, with 11 bases between. The CDR3 covers 15 residues. Using a J-beta primer mix together with a sample-barcoded 5' primer, a second PCR was run for about 6 to 12 cycles. MiXCR, applied by TCRdb to the 5' RACE reads, yields one record per CDR3 protein. This table has about 1.8 million distinct CDR3 sequences, roughly 52% appearing once. This TCR came from a woman aged 35 to 49 in good health. Material: blood. This chain uses TRBV12-3 or TRBV12-4 with TRBJ1-2, with D tentatively TRBD1 (5 bases). CDR3 nucleotides: TGTGCCAGCAGTTTACAGGGACTGGGTAACTATGGCTACACCTTC. It yields the protein CASSLQGLGNYGYTF.